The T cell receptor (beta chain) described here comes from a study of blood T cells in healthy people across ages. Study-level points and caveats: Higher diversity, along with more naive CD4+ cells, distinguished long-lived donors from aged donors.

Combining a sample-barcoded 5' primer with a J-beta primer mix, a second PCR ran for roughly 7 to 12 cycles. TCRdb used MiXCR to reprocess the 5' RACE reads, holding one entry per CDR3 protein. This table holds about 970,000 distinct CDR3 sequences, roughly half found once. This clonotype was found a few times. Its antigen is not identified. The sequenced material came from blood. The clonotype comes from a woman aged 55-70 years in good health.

The DNA for the CDR3 is TGTGCCAGCAGTTACTCGAAGGCTAGCGGGACAGGGGATACGCAGTATTTT. This translates into CASSYSKASGTGDTQYF. This chain links TRBV6-6 with TRBJ2-3, with D tentatively TRBD1 or TRBD2 (9 bases each). V lost 0 bases, J lost 6 bases, and 19 bases lay in between. The CDR3 covers 17 residues. Germline V gene sequence: CDR1 MNHNY, CDR2 SVGAGI (reference sequence).